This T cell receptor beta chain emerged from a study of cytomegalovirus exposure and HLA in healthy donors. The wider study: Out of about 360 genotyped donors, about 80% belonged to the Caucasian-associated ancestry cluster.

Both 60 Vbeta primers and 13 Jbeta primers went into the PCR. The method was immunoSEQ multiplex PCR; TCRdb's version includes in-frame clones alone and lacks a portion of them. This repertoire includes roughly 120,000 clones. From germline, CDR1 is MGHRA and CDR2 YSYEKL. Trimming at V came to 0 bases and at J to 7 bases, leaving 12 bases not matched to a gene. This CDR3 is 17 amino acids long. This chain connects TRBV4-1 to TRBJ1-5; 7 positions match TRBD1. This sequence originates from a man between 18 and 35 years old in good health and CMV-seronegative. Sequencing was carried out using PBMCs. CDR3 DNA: TGCGCCAGCAGCCAAGATTGGGCAGGGGGAGGTGAGCAGCCCCAGCATTTT. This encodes CASSQDWAGGGEQPQHF.